These 4 T cell receptor beta chains originate from one sample sequenced in a study of T-cell reconstitution after alpha-beta-depleted transplantation in children. Unique molecular identifiers were used to barcode this TCRbeta library. TCRdb ran MiXCR on the PCR reads and lists one entry per CDR3 protein. The repertoire holds about 130,000 distinct CDR3 sequences, around a tenth seen once, with more than 20% in the top ten. This sample comprised PBMCs, mostly from graft donor cells, obtained 180 days after TCRalphabeta/CD19-depleted stem cell transplant. Receptors originate from a girl less than two years old who had a stem cell transplant for combined immunodeficiency, so the T cells may come from the graft donor.

The V gene is TRBV20-1, the J gene TRBJ2-5; TRBD2 matches 11 bases. V dropped 6 bases and J dropped 7; count of bases not matched to a gene: 7. The CDR3 runs to 13 residues. The germline gives CDR1 DFQATT, CDR2 SNEGSKA (reference sequence). The CDR3 region is CSAPTSGEVTQYF. The CDR3 region has the DNA TGCAGTGCACCGACTAGCGGGGAGGTGACCCAGTACTTC.

Of note for this clonotype: The junction does not match germline at one end; this may be a read error. V and J are TRBV7-8 and TRBJ2-4; tentatively, D is TRBD2 (5 bases). This CDR3 contains 15 residues. Germline V gives CDR1 SGHVS, CDR2 FQNEAQ. This CDR3 is CASSSSLERENSQYF. Written as DNA, the CDR3 is TGTGCCAGCAGCTCGTCACTAGAAAGGGAAAACAGTCAGTACTTC.

The table lists this clonotype with a few counts. V gene TRBV5-1 combines with J gene TRBJ1-6; D is unclear. Germline CDR1 is SGHRS and CDR2 is YFSETQ. The CDR3 is 17 amino acids. V lost 2 bases to trimming and J lost 0 bases, with 12 bases between them. CDR3 sequence: CASSFTPRGSYNSPLHF. CDR3 coding DNA: TGCGCCAGCAGCTTCACTCCTCGGGGCTCCTATAATTCACCCCTCCACTTT.

This clonotype occurred a few times. The chain recombines TRBV20-1 with TRBJ2-7, with D unclear. Germline values: CDR1 DFQATT, CDR2 SNEGSKA (reference sequence). The V gene lost 3 bases and the J gene lost 0 bases, with 9 bases spanning the gap. CDR3 length: 13 residues. The CDR3 here is CSASVLSSYEQYF. CDR3 in DNA: TGCAGTGCTAGTGTGTTAAGCTCCTACGAGCAGTACTTC.